The 5 T cell receptor beta chains below come from one sample, sequenced in a study of PD-L1 blockade in urothelial cancer. Sequencing used immunoSEQ multiplex PCR; TCRdb keeps in-frame clones, though not all of them. The sample includes around 70,000 clones, 75% to 90% of them seen just once. Time point given: pretreatment peripheral blood. The source material was PBMCs, sampled around atezolizumab (anti-PD-L1) treatment. These receptors originate from a man between 65 and 85 years old with urothelial cancer.

This sequence joins TRBV10-1 and TRBJ2-1; possible D gene TRBD2, 5 bases. V was trimmed by 3 bases and J by 4 bases, leaving 13 bases between them. CDR1 is WNHNN and CDR2 is SYGVQD in the germline V gene (reference sequence). The CDR3 is 15 amino acids. CDR3 region: CASSDPGSAYNEQFF. In DNA form, the CDR3 reads TGCGCCAGCAGTGATCCGGGATCCGCATACAATGAGCAGTTCTTC.

The J gene is TRBJ2-7, the V gene TRBV28, with 7 bases matching TRBD1. V was pared by 6 bases and J by 2 bases, with 7 bases of the junction left unmatched. In germline, CDR1 is MDHEN, CDR2 SYDVKM. The CDR3 is made up of 14 amino acids. Here the CDR3 DNA reads TGTGCCAGCAGGACCGGGACAGCAACCTACGAGCAGTACTTC. This sequence encodes CASRTGTATYEQYF.

This chain uses TRBV28 with TRBJ2-5, with 8 nucleotides matching TRBD2. The V segment lost 6 bases and the J segment 4 bases; nucleotides outside the gene matches: 19. CDR1 and CDR2 (germline): MDHEN, SYDVKM. This CDR3 has 18 amino acids. In nucleotides, the CDR3 is TGTGCCAGCAGGACTCACCGAGGCGTAGTCCTAGCGGGAGAGACCCAGTACTTC. Amino acid sequence: CASRTHRGVVLAGETQYF.

This chain connects TRBV28 to TRBJ2-1; 9 nucleotides align to TRBD2. The CDR3 runs to 21 residues. Germline values: CDR1 MDHEN, CDR2 SYDVKM. Trimming cost V 6 bases and J 3 bases; bases outside gene matches: 24. In DNA form, the CDR3 reads TGTGCCAGCAGCAGTTTTTATGGTAGCGGGAGTAGCGGGTGGGACTACAATGAGCAGTTCTTC. It codes for CASSSFYGSGSSGWDYNEQFF.

The chain combines TRBV4-2 with TRBJ2-5; TRBD2 matches 13 bases. From germline, CDR1 is LGHNA and CDR2 YNFKEQ. After removal of 0 bases from V and 5 bases from J, the junction contained 6 bases not matched to a gene. CDR3 length equals 17 residues. Here the CDR3 DNA reads TGTGCCAGCAGCCAAGATATACTAGCGGGAGGGCCCGAGACCCAGTACTTC. It translates to CASSQDILAGGPETQYF.